Listed below are T cell receptor beta chains from one sample, sequenced in a study of blood T cell repertoires in COVID-19. TCRdb's table, derived via immunoSEQ multiplex PCR, lists solely in-frame clones and lacks some. The sample has 120,000 to 150,000 clones; around 87% are singletons. The sequenced sample was PBMCs or T cells enriched from blood (not recorded which). All receptors come from a woman aged 30 to 39 with acute COVID-19. The CDR3 runs from the conserved cysteine through the conserved F or W. Fields, in order: D gene, J gene, V gene, clone size, CDR3 protein, CDR3 DNA. The D gene is left open where the match is weak. Not all rows give a size; the values are once, few, many and, for expanded clones, a class.

>NA|TRBJ2-2|TRBV4-1|NA
CASSQETLESGRTGELFF
TGCGCCAGCAGCCAAGAAACGCTGGAGTCTGGCCGCACCGGGGAGCTGTTTTTT
>NA|TRBJ2-7|TRBV7-2|NA
CASSLPTVSYEQYF
TGTGCCAGCAGCTTACCGACAGTCTCCTACGAGCAGTACTTC
>NA|TRBJ1-1|TRBV7-9|NA
CASSLSQGRVTEAFF
TGTGCCAGCAGCTTATCACAGGGAAGGGTCACTGAAGCTTTCTTT
>TRBD1|TRBJ1-6|TRBV9|NA
CASSVSGTDLSPLHF
TGTGCCAGCAGCGTGTCCGGGACAGATTTATCACCCCTCCACTTT
>NA|TRBJ1-5|TRBV28|NA
CASSLSGVGQPQHF
TGTGCCAGCAGTTTGTCGGGGGTCGGTCAGCCCCAGCATTTT
>TRBD1|TRBJ2-7|TRBV11-2|NA
CASSSQGLSYEQYF
TGTGCCAGCAGCTCACAGGGGCTCTCCTACGAGCAGTACTTC
>NA|TRBJ2-1|TRBV18|NA
CASSPENGVHYNEQFF
TGTGCCAGCTCACCGGAGAACGGGGTACACTACAATGAGCAGTTCTTC
>NA|TRBJ1-5|TRBV27|NA
CASSLYRDQPQHF
TGTGCCAGCAGTTTATACAGAGATCAGCCCCAGCATTTT
>TRBD2|TRBJ2-7|TRBV2|NA
CASSEPSGGVAYEQYF
TGTGCCAGCAGTGAGCCTAGCGGGGGGGTGGCCTACGAGCAGTACTTC
>NA|TRBJ1-4|TRBV7-9|NA
CASSLEAEKLFF
TGTGCCAGCAGCTTAGAAGCTGAAAAACTGTTTTTT
>NA|TRBJ2-1|TRBV2|few
CASNPSSVGQFF
TGTGCCAGCAATCCCTCTAGTGTTGGGCAGTTCTTC
>TRBD1|TRBJ2-7|TRBV19|NA
CASSPTTSRQGSYEQYF
TGTGCCAGTAGTCCGACCACCTCGAGACAGGGCTCCTACGAGCAGTACTTC
>TRBD2|TRBJ2-7|TRBV7-2|NA
CASSLGGRSTYEQYF
TGTGCCAGCAGCTTGGGGGGGAGGTCCACCTACGAGCAGTACTTC
>TRBD2|TRBJ2-3|TRBV6-4|NA
CASSDSSSGSDTQYF
TGTGCCAGCAGTGACTCGTCTAGCGGGAGTGATACGCAGTATTTT
>NA|TRBJ2-7|TRBV5-6|NA
CASSLTSQQYF
TGTGCCAGCAGCTTGACATCCCAGCAGTACTTC
>TRBD1|TRBJ1-5|TRBV20-1|NA
CSASIGTGHTINQPQHF
TGCAGTGCTAGTATCGGGACAGGTCACACGATCAATCAGCCCCAGCATTTT
>NA|TRBJ2-7|TRBV28|once
CASSFLRAAYEQYF
TGTGCCAGCAGTTTTTTACGCGCCGCCTACGAGCAGTACTTC
>NA|TRBJ1-5|TRBV19|NA
CASSMVGPGEAFQPQHF
TGTGCCAGTAGTATGGTCGGACCGGGGGAGGCCTTTCAGCCCCAGCATTTT
>TRBD2|TRBJ2-6|TRBV10-2|NA
CASSRLASGANVLTF
TGCGCCAGCAGTCGACTAGCCTCAGGGGCCAACGTCCTGACTTTC
>TRBD1|TRBJ2-7|TRBV30|NA
CAWSPRTGDFEQYF
TGTGCCTGGAGCCCCAGGACAGGGGATTTTGAGCAGTACTTC
>NA|TRBJ1-1|TRBV18|NA
CASSPGGENTEAFF
TGTGCCAGCTCACCTGGGGGGGAGAACACTGAAGCTTTCTTT